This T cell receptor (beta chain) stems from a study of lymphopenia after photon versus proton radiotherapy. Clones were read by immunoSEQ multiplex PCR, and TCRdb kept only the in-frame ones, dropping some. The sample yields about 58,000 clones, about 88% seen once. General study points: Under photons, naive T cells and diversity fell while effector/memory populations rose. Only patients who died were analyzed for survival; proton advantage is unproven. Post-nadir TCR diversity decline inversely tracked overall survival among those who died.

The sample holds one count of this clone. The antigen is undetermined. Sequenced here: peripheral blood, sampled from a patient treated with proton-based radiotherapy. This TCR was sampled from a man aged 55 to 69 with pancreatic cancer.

CDR3 sequence: CAAKEDSYGYTF. As DNA, the CDR3 is TGTGCCGCTAAAGAAGACAGCTATGGCTACACCTTC. The rearrangement uses TRBV19 and TRBJ1-2, with D possibly being TRBD1 (5 bases). The CDR3 consists of 12 residues. Trimming stripped 11 bases from V and 4 bases from J, with 14 bases between. CDR1 is LNHDA and CDR2 is SQIVND in the germline V gene (reference sequence).